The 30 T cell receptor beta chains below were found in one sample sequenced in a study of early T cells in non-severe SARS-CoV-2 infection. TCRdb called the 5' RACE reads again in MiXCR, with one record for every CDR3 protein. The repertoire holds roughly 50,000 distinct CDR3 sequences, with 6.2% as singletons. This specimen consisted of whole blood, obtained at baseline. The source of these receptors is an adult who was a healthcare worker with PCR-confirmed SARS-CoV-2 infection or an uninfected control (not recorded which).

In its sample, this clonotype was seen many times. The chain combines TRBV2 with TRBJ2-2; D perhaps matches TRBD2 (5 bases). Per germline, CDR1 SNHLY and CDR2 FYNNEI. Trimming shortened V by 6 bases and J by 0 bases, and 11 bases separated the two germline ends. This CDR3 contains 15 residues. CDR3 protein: CASRVDFTNTGELFF. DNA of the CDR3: TGTGCCAGCAGGGTGGACTTCACGAACACCGGGGAGCTGTTTTTT.

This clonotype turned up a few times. The CDR3 sequence is CASLQGEQTGYTF. The CDR3 DNA is TGTGCCAGCCTACAGGGGGAGCAAACGGGCTACACCTTC. J is TRBJ1-2 and V is TRBV10-3, with TRBD1 matching 8 bases. J was trimmed by 8 bases and V by 10 bases; bases with no gene match: 12. This CDR3 has 13 amino acids. Per the germline V gene, CDR1 is ENHRY and CDR2 is SYGVKD.

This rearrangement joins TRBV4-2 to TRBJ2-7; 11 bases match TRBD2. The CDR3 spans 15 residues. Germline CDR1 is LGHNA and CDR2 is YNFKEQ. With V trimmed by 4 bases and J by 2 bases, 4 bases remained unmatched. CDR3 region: CASSPTSGSPYEQYF. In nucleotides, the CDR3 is TGTGCCAGCAGCCCAACTAGCGGGAGCCCCTACGAGCAGTACTTC.

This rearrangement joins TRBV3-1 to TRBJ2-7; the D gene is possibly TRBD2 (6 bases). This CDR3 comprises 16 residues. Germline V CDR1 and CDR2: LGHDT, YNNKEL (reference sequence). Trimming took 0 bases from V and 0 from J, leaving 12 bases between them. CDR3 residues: CASSQDRRGFSYEQYF. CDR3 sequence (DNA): TGTGCCAGCAGCCAAGATCGGCGGGGATTCTCCTACGAGCAGTACTTC.

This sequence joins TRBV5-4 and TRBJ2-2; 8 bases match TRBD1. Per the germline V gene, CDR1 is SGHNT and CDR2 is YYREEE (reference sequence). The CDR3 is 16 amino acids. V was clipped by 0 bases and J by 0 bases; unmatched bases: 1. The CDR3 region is CASSLGDRTNTGELFF. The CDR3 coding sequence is TGTGCCAGCAGCTTGGGGGACAGGACGAACACCGGGGAGCTGTTTTTT.

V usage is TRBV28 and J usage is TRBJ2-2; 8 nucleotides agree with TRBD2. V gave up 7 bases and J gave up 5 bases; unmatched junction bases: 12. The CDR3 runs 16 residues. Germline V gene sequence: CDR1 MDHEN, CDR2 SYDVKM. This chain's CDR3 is CASKITGLASTGELFF. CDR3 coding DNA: TGTGCCAGCAAGATCACCGGACTAGCAAGTACCGGGGAGCTGTTTTTT. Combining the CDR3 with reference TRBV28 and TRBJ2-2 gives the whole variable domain DVKVTQSSRYLVKRTGEKVFLECVQDMDHENMFWYRQDPGLGLRLIYFSYDVKMKEKGDIPEGYSVSREKKERFSLILESASTNQTSMYLCASKITGLASTGELFFGEGSRLTVL.

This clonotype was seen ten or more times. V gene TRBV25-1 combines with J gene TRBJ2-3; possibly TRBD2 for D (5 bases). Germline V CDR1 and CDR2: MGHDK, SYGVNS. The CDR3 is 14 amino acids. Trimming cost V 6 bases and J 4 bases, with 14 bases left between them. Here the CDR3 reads CASRGWGVPDTQYF. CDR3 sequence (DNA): TGTGCCAGCAGGGGATGGGGAGTGCCAGATACGCAGTATTTT. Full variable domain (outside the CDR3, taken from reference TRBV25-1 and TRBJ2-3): EADIYQTPRYLVIGTGKKITLECSQTMGHDKMYWYQQDPGMELHLIHYSYGVNSTEKGDLSSESTVSRIRTEHFPLTLESARPSHTSQYLCASRGWGVPDTQYFGPGTRLTVL.

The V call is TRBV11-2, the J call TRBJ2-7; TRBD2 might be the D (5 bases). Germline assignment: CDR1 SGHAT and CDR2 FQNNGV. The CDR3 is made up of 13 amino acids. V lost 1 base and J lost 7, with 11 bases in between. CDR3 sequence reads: CASSLGGLGEQYF. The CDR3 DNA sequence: TGTGCCAGCAGCTTAGGCGGGCTGGGGGAGCAGTACTTC. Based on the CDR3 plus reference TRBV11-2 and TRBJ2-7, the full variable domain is EAGVAQSPRYKIIEKRQSVAFWCNPISGHATLYWYQQILGQGPKLLIQFQNNGVVDDSQLPKDRFSAERLKGVDSTLKIQPAKLEDSAVYLCASSLGGLGEQYFGPGTRLTVT.

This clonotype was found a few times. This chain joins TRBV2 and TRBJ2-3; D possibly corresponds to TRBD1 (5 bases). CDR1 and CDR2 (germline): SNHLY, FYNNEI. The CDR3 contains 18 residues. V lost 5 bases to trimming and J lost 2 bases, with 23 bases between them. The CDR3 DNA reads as TGTGCCAGCAGTCGTCTTGGTTCAGGGAAGTTTCTCACAGATACGCAGTATTTT. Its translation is CASSRLGSGKFLTDTQYF.

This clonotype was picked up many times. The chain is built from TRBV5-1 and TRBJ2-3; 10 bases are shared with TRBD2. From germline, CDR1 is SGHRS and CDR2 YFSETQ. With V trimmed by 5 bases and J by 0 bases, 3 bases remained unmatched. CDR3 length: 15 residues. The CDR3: CASRLAGTSTDTQYF. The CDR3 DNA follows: TGCGCCAGCAGACTAGCGGGAACTAGCACAGATACGCAGTATTTT. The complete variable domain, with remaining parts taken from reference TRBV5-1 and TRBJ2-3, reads KAGVTQTPRYLIKTRGQQVTLSCSPISGHRSVSWYQQTPGQGLQFLFEYFSETQRNKGNFPGRFSGRQFSNSRSEMNVSTLELGDSALYLCASRLAGTSTDTQYFGPGTRLTVL.

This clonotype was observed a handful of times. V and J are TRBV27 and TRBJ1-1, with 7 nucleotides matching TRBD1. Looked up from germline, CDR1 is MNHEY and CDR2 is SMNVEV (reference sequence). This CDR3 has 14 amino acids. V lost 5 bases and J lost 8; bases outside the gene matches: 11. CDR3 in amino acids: CASSRQGGGSEAFF. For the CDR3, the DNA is TGTGCCAGCAGTCGACAGGGAGGAGGGTCCGAAGCTTTCTTT.

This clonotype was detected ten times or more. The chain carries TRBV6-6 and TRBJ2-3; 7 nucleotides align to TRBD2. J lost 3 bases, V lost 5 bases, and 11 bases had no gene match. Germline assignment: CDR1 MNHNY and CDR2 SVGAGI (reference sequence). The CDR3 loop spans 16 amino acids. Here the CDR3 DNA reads TGTGCCAGCAGTCACGGGGGAGGGGCGAGGACAGATACGCAGTATTTT. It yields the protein CASSHGGGARTDTQYF.

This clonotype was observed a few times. CDR3 DNA sequence: TGCGCCAGCACCCCGGGACAGGGCCTCCCCTACGAGCAGTACTTC. Its protein is CASTPGQGLPYEQYF. This sequence joins TRBV5-1 and TRBJ2-7, with 9 bases lining up with TRBD1. There are 15 residues in the CDR3. V was pared by 6 bases and J by 2 bases, with 9 bases of the junction left unmatched. CDR1 SGHRS and CDR2 YFSETQ come from the germline V gene.

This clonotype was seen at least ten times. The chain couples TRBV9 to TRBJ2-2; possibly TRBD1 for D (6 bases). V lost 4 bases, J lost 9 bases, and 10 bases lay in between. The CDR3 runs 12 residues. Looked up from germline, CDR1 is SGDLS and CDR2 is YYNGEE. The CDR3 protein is CASSPGARELFF. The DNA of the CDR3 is TGTGCCAGCAGCCCAGGGGCCCGGGAGCTGTTTTTT.

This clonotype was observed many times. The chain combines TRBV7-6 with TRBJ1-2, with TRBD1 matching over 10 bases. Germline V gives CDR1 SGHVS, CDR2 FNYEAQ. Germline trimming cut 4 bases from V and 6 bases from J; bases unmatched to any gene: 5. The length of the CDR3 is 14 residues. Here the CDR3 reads CASSSDDRGHGYTF. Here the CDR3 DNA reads TGTGCCAGCAGCTCAGACGACAGGGGGCATGGCTACACCTTC.

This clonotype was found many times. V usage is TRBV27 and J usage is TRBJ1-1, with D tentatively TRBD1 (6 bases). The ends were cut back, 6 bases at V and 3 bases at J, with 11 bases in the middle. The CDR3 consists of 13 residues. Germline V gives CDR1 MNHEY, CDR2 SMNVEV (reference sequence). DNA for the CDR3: TGTGCCAGCAGCCACGCAGGGGACACTGAAGCTTTCTTT. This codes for CASSHAGDTEAFF.

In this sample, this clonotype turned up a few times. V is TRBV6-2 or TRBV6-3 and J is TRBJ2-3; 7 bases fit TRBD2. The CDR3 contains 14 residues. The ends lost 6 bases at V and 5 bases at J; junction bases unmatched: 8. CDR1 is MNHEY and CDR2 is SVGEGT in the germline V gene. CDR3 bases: TGTGCCAGCAGGCAGAGCGGGAAGGGAGATACGCAGTATTTT. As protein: CASRQSGKGDTQYF.

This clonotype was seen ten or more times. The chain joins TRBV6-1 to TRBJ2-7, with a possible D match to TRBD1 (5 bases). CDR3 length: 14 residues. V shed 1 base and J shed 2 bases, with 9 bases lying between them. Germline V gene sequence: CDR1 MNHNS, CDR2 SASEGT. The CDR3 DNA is TGTGCCAGCAGTGAAGGGGGCAGTACCTACGAGCAGTACTTC. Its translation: CASSEGGSTYEQYF.

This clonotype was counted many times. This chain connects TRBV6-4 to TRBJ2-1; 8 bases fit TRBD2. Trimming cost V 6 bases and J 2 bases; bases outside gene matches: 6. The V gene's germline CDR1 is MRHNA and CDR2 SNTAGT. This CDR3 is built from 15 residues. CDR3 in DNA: TGTGCCAGCAGCAGAGCGGGAGAGCCCTACAATGAGCAGTTCTTC. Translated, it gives CASSRAGEPYNEQFF.

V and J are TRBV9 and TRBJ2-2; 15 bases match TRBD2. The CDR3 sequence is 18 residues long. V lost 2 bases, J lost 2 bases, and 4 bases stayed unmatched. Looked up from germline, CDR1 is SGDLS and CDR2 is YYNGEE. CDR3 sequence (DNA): TGTGCCAGCAGCGTTGGACTAGCGGGAGGGATCAACACCGGGGAGCTGTTTTTT. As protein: CASSVGLAGGINTGELFF.

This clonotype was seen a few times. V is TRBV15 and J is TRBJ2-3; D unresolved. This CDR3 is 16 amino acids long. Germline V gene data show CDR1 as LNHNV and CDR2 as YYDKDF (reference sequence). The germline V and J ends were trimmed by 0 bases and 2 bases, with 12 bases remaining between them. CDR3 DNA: TGTGCCACCAGCAGAGATCGCCCCAGAAACACAGATACGCAGTATTTT. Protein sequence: CATSRDRPRNTDTQYF.

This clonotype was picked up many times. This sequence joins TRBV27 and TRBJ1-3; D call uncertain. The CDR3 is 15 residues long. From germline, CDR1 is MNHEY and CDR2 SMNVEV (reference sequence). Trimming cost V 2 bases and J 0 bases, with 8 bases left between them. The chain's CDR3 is CASSLNVLSGNTIYF. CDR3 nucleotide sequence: TGTGCCAGCAGTTTAAACGTTCTCTCTGGAAACACCATATATTTT.

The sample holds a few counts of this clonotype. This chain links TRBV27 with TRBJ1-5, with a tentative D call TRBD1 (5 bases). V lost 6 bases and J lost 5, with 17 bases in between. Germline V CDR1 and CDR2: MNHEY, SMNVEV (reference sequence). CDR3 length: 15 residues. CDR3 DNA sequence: TGTGCCAGCAGGCCCGACAGTGTCTCCCATCAGCCCCAGCATTTT. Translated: CASRPDSVSHQPQHF.

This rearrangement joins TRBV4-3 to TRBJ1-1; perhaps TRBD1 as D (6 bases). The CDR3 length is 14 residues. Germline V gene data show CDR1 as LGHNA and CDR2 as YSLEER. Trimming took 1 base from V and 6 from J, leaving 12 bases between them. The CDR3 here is CASSQVRGNAEAFF. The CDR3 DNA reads TGCGCCAGCAGCCAAGTCAGGGGAAACGCTGAAGCTTTCTTT.

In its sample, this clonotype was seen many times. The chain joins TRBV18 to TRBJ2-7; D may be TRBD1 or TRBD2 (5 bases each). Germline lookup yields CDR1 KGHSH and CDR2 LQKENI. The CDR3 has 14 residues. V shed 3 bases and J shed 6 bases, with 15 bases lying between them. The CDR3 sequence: CASSPMERGGEQYF. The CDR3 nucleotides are TGTGCCAGCTCACCTATGGAACGGGGCGGCGAGCAGTACTTC.

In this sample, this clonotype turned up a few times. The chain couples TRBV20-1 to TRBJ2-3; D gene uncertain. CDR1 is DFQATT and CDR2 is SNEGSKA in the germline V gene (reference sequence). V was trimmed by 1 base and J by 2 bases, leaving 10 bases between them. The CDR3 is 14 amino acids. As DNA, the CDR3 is TGCAGTGCTAGAGTAGTGGGTGTCACAGATACGCAGTATTTT. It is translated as CSARVVGVTDTQYF.

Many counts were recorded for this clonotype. CDR3 DNA: TGTGCCAGCAGCTTGCTAGCGGGTACAGATACGCAGTATTTT. Residues: CASSLLAGTDTQYF. V usage is TRBV11-2 and J usage is TRBJ2-3; 8 nucleotides line up with TRBD2. This CDR3 contains 14 residues. Looked up from germline, CDR1 is SGHAT and CDR2 is FQNNGV. With V trimmed by 3 bases and J by 3 bases, 2 bases remained unmatched.

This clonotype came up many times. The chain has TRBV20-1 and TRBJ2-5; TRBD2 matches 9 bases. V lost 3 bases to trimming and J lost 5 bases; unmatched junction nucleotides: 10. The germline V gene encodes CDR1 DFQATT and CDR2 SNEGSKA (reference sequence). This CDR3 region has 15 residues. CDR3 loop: CSASSSGRVLETQYF. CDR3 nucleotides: TGCAGTGCTAGCAGTAGCGGGAGAGTATTGGAGACCCAGTACTTC.

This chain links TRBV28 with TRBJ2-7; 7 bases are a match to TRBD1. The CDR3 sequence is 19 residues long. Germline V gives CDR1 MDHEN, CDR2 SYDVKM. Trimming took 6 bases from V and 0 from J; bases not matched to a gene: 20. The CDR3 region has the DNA TGTGCCAGCAGCCACCTTTCCCCGGGACAGCTAGAGAGCTCCTACGAGCAGTACTTC. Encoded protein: CASSHLSPGQLESSYEQYF. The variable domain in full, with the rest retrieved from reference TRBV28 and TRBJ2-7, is DVKVTQSSRYLVKRTGEKVFLECVQDMDHENMFWYRQDPGLGLRLIYFSYDVKMKEKGDIPEGYSVSREKKERFSLILESASTNQTSMYLCASSHLSPGQLESSYEQYFGPGTRLTVT.

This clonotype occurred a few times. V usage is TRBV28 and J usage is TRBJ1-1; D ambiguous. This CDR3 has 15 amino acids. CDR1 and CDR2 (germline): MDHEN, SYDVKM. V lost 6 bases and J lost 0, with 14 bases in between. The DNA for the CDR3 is TGTGCCAGCAGCCTTACAACGCCCATGAACACTGAAGCTTTCTTT. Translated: CASSLTTPMNTEAFF.